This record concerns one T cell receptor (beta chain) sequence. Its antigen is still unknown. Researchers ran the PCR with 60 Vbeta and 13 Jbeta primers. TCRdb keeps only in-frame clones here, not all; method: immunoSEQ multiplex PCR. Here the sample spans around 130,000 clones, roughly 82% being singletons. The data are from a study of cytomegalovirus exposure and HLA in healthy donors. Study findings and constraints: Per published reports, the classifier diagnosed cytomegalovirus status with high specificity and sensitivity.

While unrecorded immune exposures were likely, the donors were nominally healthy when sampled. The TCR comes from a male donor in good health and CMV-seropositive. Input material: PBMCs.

The CDR3 bases are TGCGCCAGCACAAGATCGGGGGGCACTGAAGCTTTCTTT. Amino acids: CASTRSGGTEAFF. The chain is built from TRBV5-1 and TRBJ1-1, with a possible D match to TRBD1 (5 bases). There are 13 residues in the CDR3. Per the germline V gene, CDR1 is SGHRS and CDR2 is YFSETQ. The ends were cut back, 6 bases at V and 4 bases at J, with 13 bases in the middle.